A selection of T cell receptor beta chains follows, all from one sample in a study of T cell responses to AZD1222 COVID-19 vaccine. The data were produced by immunoSEQ multiplex PCR, yet TCRdb's version contains in-frame clones alone and is incomplete. This sample has some 150,000 clones; around nine tenths occur once, and the top ten carry approximately 4.3%. The sample here was peripheral blood, taken 28 days after the second AZD1222 dose. These receptor sequences come from an adult who received the AZD1222 COVID-19 vaccine. Both conserved end residues are part of each CDR3. A row's size may be missing; if present it is once, few, many or a size class.

cdr3_aa j_call v_call clone_size
CASSILAGGHEQFF TRBJ2-1 TRBV6-4 NA
CASSLVGSNTEAFF TRBJ1-1 TRBV6-2/TRBV6-3 NA
CASAPIMSDTQYF TRBJ2-3 TRBV5-1 NA
CASSLMGGRDGYTF TRBJ1-2 TRBV5-8 NA
CASSQTDLQGHTYNEQFF TRBJ2-1 TRBV4-2 NA
CASSPRDRDGYTF TRBJ1-2 TRBV5-4 NA
CASSSSQLAFAYTF TRBJ1-2 TRBV7-9 NA
CASSLGTAYGYTF TRBJ1-2 TRBV28 NA
CASSGLEVGTQYF TRBJ2-3 TRBV21-1 few
CSARGSGGYTF TRBJ1-2 TRBV20-1 NA
CASNLGTEESPLHF TRBJ1-6 TRBV7-9 NA
CSVRTYEQYF TRBJ2-7 TRBV29-1 NA
CASSPTGNTEAFF TRBJ1-1 TRBV9 once
CASRDGYGYTF TRBJ1-2 TRBV6-5 NA
CASSLGRGNTEAFF TRBJ1-1 TRBV7-9 NA
CASSRGMQPQHF TRBJ1-5 TRBV2 NA
CASSSLGHYGYTF TRBJ1-2 TRBV27 NA
CSARDLWGQFF TRBJ2-1 TRBV20-1 NA
CASSLYQETQYF TRBJ2-5 TRBV5-6 NA
CASSVGGGYTF TRBJ1-2 TRBV5-1 NA
CASSLGVDSNSPLHF TRBJ1-6 TRBV5-1 NA
CASSSGRTATNEKLFF TRBJ1-4 TRBV3-1/TRBV3-2 NA
CATSADRPNQPQHF TRBJ1-5 TRBV15 NA
CASSLRNTIYF TRBJ1-3 TRBV12-3/TRBV12-4 NA
CASSEEVGNTIYF TRBJ1-3 TRBV2 NA
CATRGVDNTEAFF TRBJ1-1 TRBV15 NA
CASSQEPGSGANVLTF TRBJ2-6 TRBV4-3 NA
CASSQAATPVEQFF TRBJ2-1 TRBV3-1/TRBV3-2 NA
CASSSYTGSPHF TRBJ2-7 TRBV7-8 NA
CASSNTRNLVTLHF TRBJ1-6 TRBV6-5 NA
CASSESTSGEQFF TRBJ2-1 TRBV10-1 NA
CASSFGTDLNTEAFF TRBJ1-1 TRBV7-8 NA
CASSYPGRLYEQYF TRBJ2-7 TRBV6-5 NA
CASTPGLSSNEQFF TRBJ2-1 TRBV19 NA
CAWSVGETQYF TRBJ2-5 TRBV30 NA
CAIRDLSGGAENEQFF TRBJ2-1 TRBV10-3 NA
CASSQEPAGELFF TRBJ2-2 TRBV4-3 NA
CATSGLRDRDNSPLHF TRBJ1-6 TRBV24-1 NA
CASSPPGQGEEKLFF TRBJ1-4 TRBV7-8 once
CASSIQGSPYEQYF TRBJ2-7 TRBV27 NA
CASSPSHSAGTQYF TRBJ2-5 TRBV14 few
CATSQAGQPYEQYF TRBJ2-7 TRBV15 NA
CASSTTEGPRTEAFF TRBJ1-1 TRBV18 few
CASSERGLSGYTF TRBJ1-2 TRBV2 NA
CASSQDPGTGGQPQHF TRBJ1-5 TRBV4-3 NA
CANQRQGAYEQYF TRBJ2-7 TRBV2 few
CASSELGGGASEQFF TRBJ2-1 TRBV10-1 NA
CASSIPPSSGNTIYF TRBJ1-3 TRBV19 NA
CASSSDGSNQPQHF TRBJ1-5 TRBV13 NA
CASSQDRLRDSPLHF TRBJ1-6 TRBV4-2 NA
CATSRAAGDREQYF TRBJ2-7 TRBV15 NA